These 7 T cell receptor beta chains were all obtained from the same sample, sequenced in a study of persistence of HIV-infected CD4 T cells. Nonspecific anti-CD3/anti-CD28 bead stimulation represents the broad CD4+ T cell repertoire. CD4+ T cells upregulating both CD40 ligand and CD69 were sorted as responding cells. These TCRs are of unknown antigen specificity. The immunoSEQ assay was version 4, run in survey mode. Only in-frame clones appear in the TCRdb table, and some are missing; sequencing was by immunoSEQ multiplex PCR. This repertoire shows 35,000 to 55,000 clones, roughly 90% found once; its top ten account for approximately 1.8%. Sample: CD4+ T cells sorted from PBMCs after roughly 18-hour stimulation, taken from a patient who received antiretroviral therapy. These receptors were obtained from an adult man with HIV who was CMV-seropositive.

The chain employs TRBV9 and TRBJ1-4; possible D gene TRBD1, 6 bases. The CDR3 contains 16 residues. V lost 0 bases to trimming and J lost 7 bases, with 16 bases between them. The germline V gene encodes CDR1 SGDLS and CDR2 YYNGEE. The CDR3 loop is CASSVGRGGRGEKLFF. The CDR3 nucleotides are TGTGCCAGCAGCGTAGGGCGCGGGGGGCGAGGTGAAAAACTGTTTTTT. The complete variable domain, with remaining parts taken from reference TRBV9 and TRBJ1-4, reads DSGVTQTPKHLITATGQRVTLRCSPRSGDLSVYWYQQSLDQGLQFLIQYYNGEERAKGNILERFSAQQFPDLHSELNLSSLELGDSALYFCASSVGRGGRGEKLFFGSGTQLSVL.

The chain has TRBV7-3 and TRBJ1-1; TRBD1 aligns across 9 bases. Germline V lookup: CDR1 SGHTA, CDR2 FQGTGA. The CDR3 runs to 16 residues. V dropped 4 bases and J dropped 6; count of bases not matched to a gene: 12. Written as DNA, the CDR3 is TGTGCCAGCAGCTCCTACACAGGGGGCAGAAGGGCTGAAGCTTTCTTT. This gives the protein CASSSYTGGRRAEAFF.

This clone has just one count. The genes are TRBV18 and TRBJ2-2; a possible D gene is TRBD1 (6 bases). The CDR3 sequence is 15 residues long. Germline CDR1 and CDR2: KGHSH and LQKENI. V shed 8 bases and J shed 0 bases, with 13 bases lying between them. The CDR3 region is CASPKQGTNTGELFF. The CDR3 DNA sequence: TGTGCCAGCCCTAAACAGGGCACGAACACCGGGGAGCTGTTTTTT.

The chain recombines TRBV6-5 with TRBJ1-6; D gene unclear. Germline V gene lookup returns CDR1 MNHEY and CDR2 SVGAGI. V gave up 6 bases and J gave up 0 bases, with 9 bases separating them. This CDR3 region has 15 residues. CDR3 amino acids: CASSAGLSYNSPLHF. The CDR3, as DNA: TGTGCCAGCAGCGCCGGCCTCTCCTATAATTCACCCCTCCACTTT.

The CDR3 DNA follows: TGTGCCAGCAGTGAAGGAGGGGCTCTTGAAAAACTGTTTTTT. Protein product: CASSEGGALEKLFF. This sequence joins TRBV6-1 and TRBJ1-4, with D possibly matching TRBD1 (5 bases). The CDR3 is made up of 14 amino acids. The germline V gene has CDR1 MNHNS and CDR2 SASEGT. Trimming pared 1 base from V and 7 bases from J, leaving 10 bases between.

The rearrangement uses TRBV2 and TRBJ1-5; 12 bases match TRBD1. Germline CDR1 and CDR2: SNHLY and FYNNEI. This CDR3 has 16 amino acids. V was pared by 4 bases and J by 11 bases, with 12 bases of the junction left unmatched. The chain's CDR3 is CASSVTKGTGGSSQHF. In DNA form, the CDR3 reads TGTGCCAGCAGTGTTACTAAGGGGACAGGGGGCTCTTCCCAGCATTTT.

The CDR3 bases are TGTGCCAGCAGTTACGGGAAGTCTAATGAAAAACTGTTTTTT. This codes for CASSYGKSNEKLFF. V and J are TRBV6-6 and TRBJ1-4; no clear D. This CDR3 region has 14 residues. CDR1 MNHNY and CDR2 SVGAGI come from the germline V gene (reference sequence). Trimming cost V 2 bases and J 3 bases, with 7 bases left between them.